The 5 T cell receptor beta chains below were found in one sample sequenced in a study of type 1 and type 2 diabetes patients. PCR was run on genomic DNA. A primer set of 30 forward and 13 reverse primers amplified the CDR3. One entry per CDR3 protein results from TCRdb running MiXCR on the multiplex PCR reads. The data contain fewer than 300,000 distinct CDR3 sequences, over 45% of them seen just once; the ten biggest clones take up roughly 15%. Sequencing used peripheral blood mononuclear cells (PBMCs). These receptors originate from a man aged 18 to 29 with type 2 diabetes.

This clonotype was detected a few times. The CDR3 DNA sequence: TGTGCCAGCAATGGACAGGGGGCCTACGAGCAGTACTTC. Translation: CASNGQGAYEQYF. This chain connects TRBV2 to TRBJ2-7; TRBD1 agrees at 10 bases. CDR1 and CDR2 (germline): SNHLY, FYNNEI. The CDR3 consists of 13 residues. The V segment lost 7 bases and the J segment 2 bases; nucleotides outside the gene matches: 2.

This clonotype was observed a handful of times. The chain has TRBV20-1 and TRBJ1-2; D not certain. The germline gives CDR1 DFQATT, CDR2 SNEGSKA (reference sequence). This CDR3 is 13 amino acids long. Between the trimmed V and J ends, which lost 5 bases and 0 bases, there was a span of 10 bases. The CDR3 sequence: CSAPIPTNYGYTF. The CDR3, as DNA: TGCAGTGCTCCGATCCCTACTAACTATGGCTACACCTTC.

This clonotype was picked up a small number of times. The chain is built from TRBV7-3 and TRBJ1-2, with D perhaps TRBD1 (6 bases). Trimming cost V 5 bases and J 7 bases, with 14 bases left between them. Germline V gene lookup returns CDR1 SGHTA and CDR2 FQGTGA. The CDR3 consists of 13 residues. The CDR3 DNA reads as TGTGCCAGCAGCAGACGACAGGAGGGTGGCTACACCTTC. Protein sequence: CASSRRQEGGYTF. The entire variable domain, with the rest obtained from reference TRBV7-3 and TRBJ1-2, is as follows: GAGVSQTPSNKVTEKGKYVELRCDPISGHTALYWYRQSLGQGPEFLIYFQGTGAADDSGLPNDRFFAVRPEGSVSTLKIQRTERGDSAVYLCASSRRQEGGYTFGSGTRLTVV.

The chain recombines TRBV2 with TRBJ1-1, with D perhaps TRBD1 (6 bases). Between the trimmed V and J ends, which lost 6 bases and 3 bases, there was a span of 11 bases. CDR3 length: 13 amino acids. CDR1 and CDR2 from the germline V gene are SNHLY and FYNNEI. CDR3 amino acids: CASSETGYTEAFF. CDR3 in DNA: TGTGCCAGCAGCGAGACAGGCTACACTGAAGCTTTCTTT.

The CDR3 DNA reads as TGTGCCAGCAGCGTAGAGAGTGGGAGCTACGAGCAGTACTTC. Translating it yields CASSVESGSYEQYF. The chain carries TRBV9 and TRBJ2-7; tentatively, D is TRBD2 (5 bases). CDR3 length: 14 residues. Trimming left V 0 bases short and J 3 bases short, with 10 bases between. Looked up from germline, CDR1 is SGDLS and CDR2 is YYNGEE.